This passage covers 29 T cell receptor beta chains from one sample sequenced in a study of T cell changes during pregnancy in multiple sclerosis. Assay used: immunoSEQ multiplex PCR; TCRdb lists only in-frame clones, some missing. The sample lists some 81,000 clones, around 91% seen once, with approximately 2% in the top ten. This specimen consisted of peripheral blood, obtained before pregnancy. Receptor source: a female donor with multiple sclerosis, enrolled in a pregnancy study.

This chain connects TRBV19 to TRBJ1-4, with 8 bases matching TRBD1. V gave up 5 bases and J gave up 8 bases; unmatched junction bases: 7. The CDR3 sequence is 14 residues long. Per germline, CDR1 LNHDA and CDR2 SQIVND (reference sequence). The CDR3 loop is CASSRTGSDEKLFF. CDR3 bases: TGTGCCAGTAGTCGGACAGGGTCGGACGAAAAACTGTTTTTT.

V usage is TRBV4-3 and J usage is TRBJ2-1, with D maybe TRBD1 (5 bases). Germline V lookup: CDR1 LGHNA, CDR2 YSLEER. The CDR3 has 16 amino acids. Trimming stripped 0 bases from V and 2 bases from J, with 11 bases between. DNA for the CDR3: TGCGCCAGCAGCCAAGATGGGGCAGAGCCCTACAATGAGCAGTTCTTC. It translates to CASSQDGAEPYNEQFF.

CDR3 in amino acids: CSGGGGSYEQYF. As DNA, the CDR3 is TGCAGCGGAGGGGGCGGCTCCTACGAGCAGTACTTC. The chain carries TRBV29-1 and TRBJ2-7; TRBD1 agrees at 7 bases. This CDR3 comprises 12 residues. J gave up 0 bases and V 7 bases, and 3 bases lay outside the gene matches. Germline CDR1 is SQVTM and CDR2 is ANQGSEA.

The chain uses TRBV5-1 and TRBJ1-3, with D perhaps matching TRBD1 (6 bases). Trimming took 4 bases from V and 2 from J, leaving 13 bases between them. This CDR3 contains 15 residues. The V gene's germline CDR1 is SGHRS and CDR2 YFSETQ. In DNA form, the CDR3 reads TGCGCCAGCAGCACCCTCGGACAGACTGGAAACACCATATATTTT. Its translation is CASSTLGQTGNTIYF.

The chain links TRBV28 to TRBJ1-2; D might be TRBD1 (5 bases). This CDR3 has 14 residues. The germline gives CDR1 MDHEN, CDR2 SYDVKM. V was trimmed by 4 bases and J by 8 bases, leaving 17 bases between them. The CDR3 coding sequence is TGTGCCAGCAGTTGGGGCAGAGCCCCTCTAGGCTACACCTTC. As protein: CASSWGRAPLGYTF.

The rearrangement joins TRBV7-8 to TRBJ2-7; D remains unclear. The CDR3 spans 15 residues. With 1 base removed from V and 6 bases from J, the gap between germline ends came to 16 bases. The germline V gene encodes CDR1 SGHVS and CDR2 FQNEAQ. As DNA, the CDR3 is TGTGCCAGCAGCTTAGATCCGGATGGGCCTCTCGAGCAGTACTTC. It is translated as CASSLDPDGPLEQYF.

This rearrangement joins TRBV11-2 to TRBJ1-4, with TRBD1 as a possible D gene (5 bases). The germline V and J ends were trimmed by 5 bases and 4 bases, with 17 bases remaining between them. Looked up from germline, CDR1 is SGHAT and CDR2 is FQNNGV. This CDR3 comprises 16 residues. CDR3: CASSPWAGGFNEKLFF. The DNA for the CDR3 is TGTGCCAGCAGCCCATGGGCGGGGGGTTTTAATGAAAAACTGTTTTTT.

This chain connects TRBV6-6 to TRBJ1-2; 7 nucleotides agree with TRBD1. J was trimmed by 6 bases and V by 6 bases; bases with no gene match: 13. The CDR3 runs 15 residues. Looked up from germline, CDR1 is MNHNY and CDR2 is SVGAGI (reference sequence). As DNA, the CDR3 is TGTGCCAGCAGCCTCGGTAGGGGGCGAGGGAATGGCTACACCTTC. Translation: CASSLGRGRGNGYTF.

The chain recombines TRBV9 with TRBJ2-1; TRBD2 might be the D (6 bases). Germline values: CDR1 SGDLS, CDR2 YYNGEE. The V and J ends lost 1 base and 5 bases respectively, with 13 bases between them. This CDR3 comprises 15 residues. The CDR3 protein is CASSVTPSGDNEQFF. CDR3 DNA: TGTGCCAGCAGCGTAACCCCTTCGGGGGACAATGAGCAGTTCTTC.

This sequence joins TRBV30 and TRBJ2-1; TRBD2 matches 9 bases. The J segment lost 6 bases and the V segment lost 5 bases, leaving 5 bases of the junction unmatched. CDR1 and CDR2 from the germline V gene are GTSNPN and SVGIG (reference sequence). This CDR3 spans 13 amino acids. Written as DNA, the CDR3 is TGTGCCTGGGTCGGGCGGGGGGGCAATGAGCAGTTCTTC. Protein sequence: CAWVGRGGNEQFF.

This rearrangement joins TRBV28 to TRBJ1-2; perhaps TRBD1 as D (6 bases). The V end lost 8 bases, the J end lost 7 bases, and 14 bases lay between the germline ends. Germline-derived CDR1 and CDR2 are MDHEN and SYDVKM. The CDR3 consists of 12 residues. The CDR3 protein is CASGSGGLGYTF. CDR3 bases: TGTGCCAGCGGCTCGGGGGGGCTTGGCTACACCTTC.

The genes are TRBV5-4 and TRBJ1-2; D is ambiguous. Germline CDR1 is SGHNT and CDR2 is YYREEE (reference sequence). V lost 0 bases and J 4 bases, leaving 7 bases between the germline ends. This CDR3 region has 13 residues. The CDR3 sequence is CASSLDGVYGYTF. The CDR3 coding sequence is TGTGCCAGCAGCTTGGACGGGGTCTATGGCTACACCTTC.

Concerning this clone itself: Its ends do not fully match the called genes, so a read error is possible. V and J are TRBV2 and TRBJ2-5; a possible D gene is TRBD1 (5 bases). The germline V gene has CDR1 SNHLY and CDR2 FYNNEI. The CDR3 has 11 amino acids. The DNA of the CDR3 is TGTGCCAGCAGTGAAGATAGGGGTGGAAACTTC. Encoded protein: CASSEDRGGNF.

This clone was recorded a few times. The chain couples TRBV4-3 to TRBJ1-6, with 7 bases lining up with TRBD1. Trimming at V came to 1 base and at J to 9 bases, leaving 6 bases not matched to a gene. Per the germline V gene, CDR1 is LGHNA and CDR2 is YSLEER. The CDR3 has 15 residues. The CDR3: CASSQGGDSISPLHF. The CDR3 DNA reads as TGCGCCAGCAGCCAAGGTGGGGACAGTATTTCACCCCTCCACTTT.

The rearrangement joins TRBV5-8 to TRBJ2-5; the match to TRBD1 covers 7 bases. Germline V gene lookup returns CDR1 SGHTS and CDR2 YDEGEE. The CDR3 is made up of 17 amino acids. V trimming: 4 bases; J trimming: 3 bases; junction bases outside the gene matches: 15. CDR3 bases: TGTGCCAGCAGCCGTCCTTGGGGCGCAACAGGGGAAGAGACCCAGTACTTC. Translating gives CASSRPWGATGEETQYF.

This chain uses TRBV7-3 with TRBJ2-5; the D is unclear. V lost 5 bases and J lost 0, with 13 bases in between. This CDR3 comprises 15 residues. CDR1 SGHTA and CDR2 FQGTGA come from the germline V gene. The CDR3 bases are TGTGCCAGCAGCCCCCGCGGTGGGTACCAAGAGACCCAGTACTTC. It codes for CASSPRGGYQETQYF.

V is TRBV7-2 and J is TRBJ2-5; TRBD1 is a possible D gene (5 bases). Germline V gene sequence: CDR1 SGHTA, CDR2 FQGNSA. The CDR3 spans 15 residues. The germline V and J ends were trimmed by 4 bases and 0 bases, with 12 bases remaining between them. In DNA, the CDR3 is TGTGCCAGCAGCTCAACCCCAGGGTACCAAGAGACCCAGTACTTC. Translating it yields CASSSTPGYQETQYF.

The chain combines TRBV5-1 with TRBJ1-2; 8 bases fit TRBD1. The ends lost 7 bases at V and 4 bases at J; junction bases unmatched: 6. The CDR3 is 13 amino acids. Germline CDR1 SGHRS, CDR2 YFSETQ. The CDR3 DNA reads TGCGCCAGCGGGACAGGAGAAATCTATGGCTACACCTTC. It is translated as CASGTGEIYGYTF.

The rearrangement joins TRBV9 to TRBJ2-7; 8 bases are shared with TRBD1. V gave up 2 bases and J gave up 6 bases; unmatched junction bases: 7. Germline lookup yields CDR1 SGDLS and CDR2 YYNGEE. This CDR3 has 14 amino acids. The CDR3, as DNA: TGTGCCAGCAGCGTCTCCATTACAGGGGGCGAGCAGTACTTC. This encodes CASSVSITGGEQYF.

Here the CDR3 reads CASSSLAGGLEDTQYF. The CDR3 DNA follows: TGCGCCAGCAGCTCATTAGCGGGGGGGCTTGAAGATACGCAGTATTTT. This rearrangement joins TRBV5-1 to TRBJ2-3, with TRBD2 matching over 11 bases. The CDR3 extends over 16 amino acids. Germline CDR1 reads SGHRS; CDR2 reads YFSETQ. V gave up 3 bases and J gave up 5 bases; unmatched junction bases: 8.

This clone was seen a few times. This chain links TRBV30 with TRBJ1-1; unclear D gene. Germline V gene sequence: CDR1 GTSNPN, CDR2 SVGIG (reference sequence). The CDR3 is made up of 13 amino acids. Trimming removed 0 bases from V and 1 base from J, with 6 bases in between. CDR3 sequence: CAWSVGGNTEAFF. The CDR3 nucleotides are TGTGCCTGGAGTGTGGGAGGGAACACTGAAGCTTTCTTT.

The chain joins TRBV7-2 to TRBJ1-1; D not certain. The length of the CDR3 is 12 residues. Between the trimmed V and J ends, which lost 5 bases and 4 bases, there was a span of 8 bases. Looked up from germline, CDR1 is SGHTA and CDR2 is FQGNSA. CDR3: CASSPLSTEAFF. In DNA form, the CDR3 reads TGTGCCAGCAGCCCGCTGAGCACTGAAGCTTTCTTT.

This clone was found a few times. This sequence joins TRBV14 and TRBJ2-2; maybe TRBD1 (6 bases). Germline CDR1 and CDR2: SGHDN and FVKESK. CDR3 size: 13 residues. V was trimmed by 6 bases and J by 8 bases, leaving 13 bases between them. The CDR3 DNA follows: TGTGCCAGCAGTTACAGGGTTACGGGGGAGCTGTTTTTT. Amino acid sequence: CASSYRVTGELFF.

This clone was found once. J is TRBJ2-3 and V is TRBV11-1; a weak D match, TRBD2 (6 bases). V was trimmed by 5 bases and J by 1 base, leaving 13 bases between them. The CDR3 sequence is 15 residues long. Germline CDR1 reads SGHAT; CDR2 reads FQDESV (reference sequence). CDR3 protein: CASSAAWGGTDTQYF. The DNA for the CDR3 is TGTGCCAGCAGCGCAGCATGGGGGGGCACAGATACGCAGTATTTT.

The V gene is TRBV9, the J gene TRBJ2-7; D might be TRBD2 (6 bases). V was clipped by 0 bases and J by 4 bases, with 11 bases between them. CDR1 SGDLS and CDR2 YYNGEE come from the germline V gene. The CDR3 sequence is 14 residues long. The CDR3 sequence: CASSVGAGNYEQYF. DNA of the CDR3: TGTGCCAGCAGCGTAGGTGCGGGGAATTACGAGCAGTACTTC.

The chain employs TRBV21-1 and TRBJ1-2; the table's D call of TRBD1 was not tested on the DNA. TRBV21-1 counts as a pseudogene. The CDR3 loop spans 19 amino acids. The CDR3 DNA reads as TGTGCCAGCAGCAAAGTAGTGGGTCCCCTCAGGGGCATTAACTATGGCTACACCTTC. It is translated as CASSKVVGPLRGINYGYTF.

This clone showed up just a few times. The chain is built from TRBV12-5 and TRBJ1-1; tentative D call: TRBD1 (5 bases). CDR1 is LGHNT and CDR2 is FRNRAP in the germline V gene. The CDR3 has 13 residues. V was shortened by 6 bases and J by 6 bases, with 14 bases between the two germline ends. CDR3 in DNA: TGTGCTAGTGGCCGACACCCGGGGGCTGAAGCTTTCTTT. Protein: CASGRHPGAEAFF.

V is TRBV6-1 and J is TRBJ2-6; TRBD1 is a possible D gene (6 bases). This CDR3 is built from 16 residues. V dropped 1 base and J dropped 4 bases, with 11 bases sitting between them. The germline V gene encodes CDR1 MNHNS and CDR2 SASEGT. The CDR3 coding sequence is TGTGCCAGCAGTGAAGTTACAGGGTCAGGGGCCAACGTCCTGACTTTC. It codes for CASSEVTGSGANVLTF.

This chain uses TRBV7-3 with TRBJ1-5; a weak D match, TRBD1 (5 bases). The CDR3 has 16 residues. V lost 6 bases, J lost 4 bases, and 19 bases lay in between. CDR1 is SGHTA and CDR2 is FQGTGA in the germline V gene. The DNA for the CDR3 is TGTGCCAGCAGTTCAAGGGGAAGGTCCTCGAATCAGCCCCAGCATTTT. This sequence encodes CASSSRGRSSNQPQHF.